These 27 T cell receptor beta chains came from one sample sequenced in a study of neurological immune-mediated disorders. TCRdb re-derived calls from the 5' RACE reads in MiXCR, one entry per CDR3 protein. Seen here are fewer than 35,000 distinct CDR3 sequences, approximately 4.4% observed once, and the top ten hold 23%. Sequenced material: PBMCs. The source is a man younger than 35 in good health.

CDR3 bases: TGCAGTGCTAGGGGACAGGGTCCCGGGGAGCTGTTTTTT. It specifies CSARGQGPGELFF. V usage is TRBV20-1 and J usage is TRBJ2-2, with 9 bases identical to TRBD1. CDR1 and CDR2 from the germline V gene are DFQATT and SNEGSKA (reference sequence). Trimming took 3 bases from V and 6 from J; bases not matched to a gene: 2. This CDR3 is built from 13 residues.

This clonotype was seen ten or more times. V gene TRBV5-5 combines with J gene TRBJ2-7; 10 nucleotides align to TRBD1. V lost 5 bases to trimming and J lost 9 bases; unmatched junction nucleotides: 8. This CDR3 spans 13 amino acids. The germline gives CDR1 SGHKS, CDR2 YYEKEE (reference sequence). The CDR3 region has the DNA TGTGCCAGCAGGTTCGAGACAGGGGGCCCGCAGTACTTC. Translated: CASRFETGGPQYF.

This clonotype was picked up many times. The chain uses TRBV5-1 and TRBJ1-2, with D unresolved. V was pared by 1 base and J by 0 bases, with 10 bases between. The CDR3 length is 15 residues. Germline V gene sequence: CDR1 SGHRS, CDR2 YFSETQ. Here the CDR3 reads CASSLTADTNYGYTF. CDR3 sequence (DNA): TGCGCCAGCAGCTTGACGGCAGATACTAACTATGGCTACACCTTC.

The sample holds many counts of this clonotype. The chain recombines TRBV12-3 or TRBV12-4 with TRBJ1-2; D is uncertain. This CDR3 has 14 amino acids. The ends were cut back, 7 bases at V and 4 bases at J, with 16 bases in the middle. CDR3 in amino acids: CASTTPGEGYGYTF. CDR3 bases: TGTGCCAGCACCACACCTGGGGAGGGCTATGGCTACACCTTC.

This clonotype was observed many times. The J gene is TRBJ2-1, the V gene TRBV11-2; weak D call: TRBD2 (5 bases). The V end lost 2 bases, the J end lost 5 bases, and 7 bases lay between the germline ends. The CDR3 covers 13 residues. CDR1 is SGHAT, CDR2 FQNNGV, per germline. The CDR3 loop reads CASSLFGDNEQFF. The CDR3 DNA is TGTGCCAGCAGCTTATTCGGGGACAATGAGCAGTTCTTC. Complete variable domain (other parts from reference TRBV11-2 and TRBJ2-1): EAGVAQSPRYKIIEKRQSVAFWCNPISGHATLYWYQQILGQGPKLLIQFQNNGVVDDSQLPKDRFSAERLKGVDSTLKIQPAKLEDSAVYLCASSLFGDNEQFFGPGTRLTVL.

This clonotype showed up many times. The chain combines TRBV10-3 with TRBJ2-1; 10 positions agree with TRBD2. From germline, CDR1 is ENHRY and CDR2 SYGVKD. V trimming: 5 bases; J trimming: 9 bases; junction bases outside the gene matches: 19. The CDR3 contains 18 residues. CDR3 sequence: CAISTLPPASGGTGEQFF. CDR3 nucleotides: TGTGCCATCAGTACCTTACCTCCCGCTAGCGGGGGAACAGGTGAGCAGTTCTTC.

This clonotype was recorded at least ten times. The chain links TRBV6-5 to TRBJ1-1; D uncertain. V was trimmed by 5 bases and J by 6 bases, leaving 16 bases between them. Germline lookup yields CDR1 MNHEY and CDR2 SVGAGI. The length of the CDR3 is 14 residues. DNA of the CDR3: TGTGCCAGCAGTACCCCGCTGGCCGTTCCTGAAGCTTTCTTT. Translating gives CASSTPLAVPEAFF.

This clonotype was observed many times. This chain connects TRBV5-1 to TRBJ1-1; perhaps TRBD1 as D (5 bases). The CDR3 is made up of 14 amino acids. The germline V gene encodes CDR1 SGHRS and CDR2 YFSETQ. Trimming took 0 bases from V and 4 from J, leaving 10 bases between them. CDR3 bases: TGCGCCAGCAGCTTGGCAGGGTTGGGCACTGAAGCTTTCTTT. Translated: CASSLAGLGTEAFF.

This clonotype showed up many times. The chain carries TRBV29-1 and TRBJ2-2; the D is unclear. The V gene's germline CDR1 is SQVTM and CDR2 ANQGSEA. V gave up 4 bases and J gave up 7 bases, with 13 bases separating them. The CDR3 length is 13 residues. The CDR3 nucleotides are TGCAGCGTTGCCTTGGTGTCTGGCGGGGAGCTGTTTTTT. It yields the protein CSVALVSGGELFF.

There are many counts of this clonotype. CDR3 loop: CSAPKGSGAYGYTF. Written as DNA, the CDR3 is TGCAGTGCCCCGAAGGGTTCGGGGGCCTATGGCTACACCTTC. The chain uses TRBV20-1 and TRBJ1-2; a weak D match, TRBD1 (6 bases). V was shortened by 6 bases and J by 4 bases, with 18 bases between the two germline ends. Germline CDR1 is DFQATT and CDR2 is SNEGSKA (reference sequence). The length of the CDR3 is 14 residues.

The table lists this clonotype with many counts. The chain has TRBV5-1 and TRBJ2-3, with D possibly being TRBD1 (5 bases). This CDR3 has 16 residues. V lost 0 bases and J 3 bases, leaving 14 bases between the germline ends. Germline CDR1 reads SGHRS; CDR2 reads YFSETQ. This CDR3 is CASSLAGRVETDTQYF. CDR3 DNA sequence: TGCGCCAGCAGCTTGGCCGGCAGGGTGGAGACAGATACGCAGTATTTT.

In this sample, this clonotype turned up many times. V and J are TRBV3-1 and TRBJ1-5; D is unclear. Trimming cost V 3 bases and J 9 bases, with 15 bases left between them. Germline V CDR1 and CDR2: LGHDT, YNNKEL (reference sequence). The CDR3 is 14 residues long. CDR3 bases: TGTGCCAGCAGCCAGCGGCGGACTTCGGGGCCCCAGCATTTT. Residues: CASSQRRTSGPQHF.

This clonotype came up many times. The CDR3 DNA reads as TGTGCCAGCAGCGTACAGGGGGCAACTGAAGCTTTCTTT. Translating gives CASSVQGATEAFF. The rearrangement uses TRBV9 and TRBJ1-1; 8 nucleotides agree with TRBD1. V trimming: 1 base; J trimming: 5 bases; junction bases outside the gene matches: 1. The CDR3 totals 13 residues. CDR1 and CDR2 from the germline V gene are SGDLS and YYNGEE.

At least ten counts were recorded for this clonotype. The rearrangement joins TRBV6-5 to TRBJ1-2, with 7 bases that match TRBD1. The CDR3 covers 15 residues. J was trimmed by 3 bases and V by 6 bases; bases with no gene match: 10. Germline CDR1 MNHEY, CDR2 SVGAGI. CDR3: CASSQGGRPYYGYTF. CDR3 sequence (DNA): TGTGCCAGCAGCCAAGGGGGCAGGCCCTACTATGGCTACACCTTC.

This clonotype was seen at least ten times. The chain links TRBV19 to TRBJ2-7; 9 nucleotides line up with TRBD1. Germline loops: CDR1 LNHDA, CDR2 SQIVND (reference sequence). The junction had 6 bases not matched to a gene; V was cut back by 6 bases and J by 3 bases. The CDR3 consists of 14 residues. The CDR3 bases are TGTGCCAGTAGCCTAGACAGGGGGAACTACGAGCAGTACTTC. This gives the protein CASSLDRGNYEQYF.

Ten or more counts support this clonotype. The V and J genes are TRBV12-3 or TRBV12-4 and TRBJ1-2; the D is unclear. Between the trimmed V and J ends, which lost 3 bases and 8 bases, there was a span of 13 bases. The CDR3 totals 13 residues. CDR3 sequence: CASSFSGDGGYTF. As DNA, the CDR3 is TGTGCCAGCAGTTTTTCCGGGGATGGGGGCTACACCTTC.

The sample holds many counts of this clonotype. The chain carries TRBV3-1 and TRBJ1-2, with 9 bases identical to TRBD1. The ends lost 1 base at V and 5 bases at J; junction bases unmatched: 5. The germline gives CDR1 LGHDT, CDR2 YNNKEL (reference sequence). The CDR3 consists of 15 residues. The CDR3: CASSQGDRALYGYTF. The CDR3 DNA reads TGTGCCAGCAGCCAAGGGGACAGGGCTTTGTATGGCTACACCTTC.

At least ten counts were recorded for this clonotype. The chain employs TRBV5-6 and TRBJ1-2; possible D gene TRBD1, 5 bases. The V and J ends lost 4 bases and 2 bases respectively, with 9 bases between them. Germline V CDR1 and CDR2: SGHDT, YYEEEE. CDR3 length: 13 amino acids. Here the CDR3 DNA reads TGTGCCAGCAGCCTCCGGGGGAACTATGGCTACACCTTC. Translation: CASSLRGNYGYTF.

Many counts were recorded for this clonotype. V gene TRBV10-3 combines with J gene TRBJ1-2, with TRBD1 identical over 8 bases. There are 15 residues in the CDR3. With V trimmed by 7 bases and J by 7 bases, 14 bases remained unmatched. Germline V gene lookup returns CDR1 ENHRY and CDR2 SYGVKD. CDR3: CAINLAMGTGFGYTF. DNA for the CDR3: TGTGCCATCAATCTCGCGATGGGGACAGGTTTTGGCTACACCTTC.

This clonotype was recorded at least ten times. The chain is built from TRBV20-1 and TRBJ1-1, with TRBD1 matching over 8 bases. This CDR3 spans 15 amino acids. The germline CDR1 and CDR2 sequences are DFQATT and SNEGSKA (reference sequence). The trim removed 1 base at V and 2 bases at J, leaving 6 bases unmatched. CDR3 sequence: CSARGQTGDNTEAFF. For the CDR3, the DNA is TGCAGTGCTAGAGGTCAGACAGGGGACAACACTGAAGCTTTCTTT.

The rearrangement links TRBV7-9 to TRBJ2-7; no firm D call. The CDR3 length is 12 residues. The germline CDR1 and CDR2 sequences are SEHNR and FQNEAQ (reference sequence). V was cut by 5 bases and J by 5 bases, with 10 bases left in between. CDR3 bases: TGTGCCAGCAGCCTAACCCGGGACGAGCAGTACTTC. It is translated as CASSLTRDEQYF.

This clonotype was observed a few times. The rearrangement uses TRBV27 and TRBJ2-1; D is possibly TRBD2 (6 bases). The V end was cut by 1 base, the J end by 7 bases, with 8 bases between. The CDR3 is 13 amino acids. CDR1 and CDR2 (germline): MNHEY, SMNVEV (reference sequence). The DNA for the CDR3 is TGTGCCAGCAGTTTATTGGGGAGGAATGAGCAGTTCTTC. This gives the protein CASSLLGRNEQFF.

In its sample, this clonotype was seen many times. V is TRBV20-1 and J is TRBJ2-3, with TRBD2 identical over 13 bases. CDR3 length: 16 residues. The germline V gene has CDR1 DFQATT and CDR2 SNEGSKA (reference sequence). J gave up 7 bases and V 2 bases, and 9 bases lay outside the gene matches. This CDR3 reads CSARSTPGLAGYTQYF. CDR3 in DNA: TGCAGTGCTAGATCCACGCCGGGACTAGCGGGGTATACGCAGTATTTT.

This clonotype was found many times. CDR3 sequence: CAISAQGAGELFF. Written as DNA, the CDR3 is TGTGCCATCAGTGCACAGGGGGCCGGGGAGCTGTTTTTT. The chain couples TRBV10-3 to TRBJ2-2; 8 bases are shared with TRBD1. V trimming: 4 bases; J trimming: 6 bases; junction bases outside the gene matches: 1. The CDR3 consists of 13 residues. Looked up from germline, CDR1 is ENHRY and CDR2 is SYGVKD.

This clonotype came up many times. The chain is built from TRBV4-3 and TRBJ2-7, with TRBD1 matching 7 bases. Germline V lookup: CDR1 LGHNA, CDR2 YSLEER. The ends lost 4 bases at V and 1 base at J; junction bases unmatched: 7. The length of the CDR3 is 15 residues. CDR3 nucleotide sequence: TGCGCCAGCAGCCCGACAGGGCCTCATTCCTACGAGCAGTACTTC. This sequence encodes CASSPTGPHSYEQYF.

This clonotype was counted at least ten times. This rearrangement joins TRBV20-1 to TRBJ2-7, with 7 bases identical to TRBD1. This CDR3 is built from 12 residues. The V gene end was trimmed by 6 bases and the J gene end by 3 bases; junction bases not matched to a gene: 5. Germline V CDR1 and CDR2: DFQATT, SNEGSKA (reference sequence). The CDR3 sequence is CSARTGFYEQYF. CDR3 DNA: TGCAGTGCCCGGACAGGTTTCTACGAGCAGTACTTC.

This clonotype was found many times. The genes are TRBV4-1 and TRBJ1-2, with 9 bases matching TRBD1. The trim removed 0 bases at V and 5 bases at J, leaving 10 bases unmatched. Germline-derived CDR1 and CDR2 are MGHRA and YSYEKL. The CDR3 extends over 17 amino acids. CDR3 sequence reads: CASSQDFTGTGSYGYTF. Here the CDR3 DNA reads TGCGCCAGCAGCCAAGACTTCACCGGGACAGGGTCATATGGCTACACCTTC.